This T cell receptor (beta chain) was retrieved from a study of blood T cell repertoires in COVID-19. Overall study context: PBMCs, B-cell-depleted T cells, or T cells provided the cDNA or gDNA that made up the material.

V was pared by 2 bases and J by 9 bases, with 11 bases between. The CDR3 covers 13 residues. Germline CDR1 MNHEY, CDR2 SMNVEV (reference sequence). Under the authors' procedure: Reference gene primer amplification yielded estimated nucleated cell counts. Clones were read by immunoSEQ multiplex PCR, and TCRdb kept only the in-frame ones, dropping some. The DNA was the basis for D and trimming; V, J and clone size are from that table. The sample lists about 300,000 clones; approximately 89% were seen once. The clonotype comes from a woman aged 30 to 39 with COVID-19, enrolled during active disease. Material for sequencing was peripheral blood. V is TRBV27 and J is TRBJ1-3; possible D gene TRBD1, 6 bases. Here the CDR3 DNA reads TGTGCCAGCAGTTTAAGCCCCAGGGGCACCATATATTTT. It translates to CASSLSPRGTIYF.